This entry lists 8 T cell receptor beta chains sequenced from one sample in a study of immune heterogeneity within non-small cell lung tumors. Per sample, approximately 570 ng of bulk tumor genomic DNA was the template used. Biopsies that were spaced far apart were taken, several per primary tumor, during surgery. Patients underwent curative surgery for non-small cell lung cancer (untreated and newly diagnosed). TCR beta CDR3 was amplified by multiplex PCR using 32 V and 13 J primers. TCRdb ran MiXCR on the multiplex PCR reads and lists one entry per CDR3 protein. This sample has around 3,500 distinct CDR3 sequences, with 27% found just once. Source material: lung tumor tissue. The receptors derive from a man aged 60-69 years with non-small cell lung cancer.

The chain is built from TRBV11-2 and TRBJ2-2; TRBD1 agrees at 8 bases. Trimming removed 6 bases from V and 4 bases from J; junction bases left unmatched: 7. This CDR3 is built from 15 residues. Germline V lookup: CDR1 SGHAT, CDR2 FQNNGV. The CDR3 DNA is TGTGCCAGCAGGCCCACAGGGGGTAGCACCGGGGAGCTGTTTTTT. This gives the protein CASRPTGGSTGELFF.

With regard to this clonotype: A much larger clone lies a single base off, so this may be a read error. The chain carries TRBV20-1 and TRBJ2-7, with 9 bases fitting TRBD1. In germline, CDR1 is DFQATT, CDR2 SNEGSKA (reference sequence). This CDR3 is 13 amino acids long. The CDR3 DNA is TGCAGTGCCCTGACAGGGGGTAGCTACGAGCAGTGCTTC. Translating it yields CSALTGGSYEQCF.

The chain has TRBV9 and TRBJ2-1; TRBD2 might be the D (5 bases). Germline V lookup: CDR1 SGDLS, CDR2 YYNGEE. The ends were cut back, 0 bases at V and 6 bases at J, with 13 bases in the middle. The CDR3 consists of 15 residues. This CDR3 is CASSVELGRGNEQFF. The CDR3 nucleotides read TGTGCCAGCAGCGTAGAGCTAGGTCGGGGCAATGAGCAGTTCTTC. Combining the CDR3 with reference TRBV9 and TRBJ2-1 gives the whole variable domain DSGVTQTPKHLITATGQRVTLRCSPRSGDLSVYWYQQSLDQGLQFLIQYYNGEERAKGNILERFSAQQFPDLHSELNLSSLELGDSALYFCASSVELGRGNEQFFGPGTRLTVL.

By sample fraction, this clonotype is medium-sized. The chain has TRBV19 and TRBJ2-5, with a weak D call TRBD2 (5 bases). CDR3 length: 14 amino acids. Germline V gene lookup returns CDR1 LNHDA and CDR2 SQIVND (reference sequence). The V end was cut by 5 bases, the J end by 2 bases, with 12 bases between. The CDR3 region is CASSPEREQETQYF. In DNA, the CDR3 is TGTGCCAGTAGTCCCGAGAGGGAACAAGAGACCCAGTACTTC.

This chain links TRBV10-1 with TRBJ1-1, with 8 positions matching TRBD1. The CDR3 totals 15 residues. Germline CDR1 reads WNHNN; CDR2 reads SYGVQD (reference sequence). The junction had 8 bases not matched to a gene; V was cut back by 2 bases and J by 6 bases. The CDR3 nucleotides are TGCGCCAGCAGTGAGAGAGCCGGGACAGGTTCTGAAGCTTTCTTT. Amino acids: CASSERAGTGSEAFF.

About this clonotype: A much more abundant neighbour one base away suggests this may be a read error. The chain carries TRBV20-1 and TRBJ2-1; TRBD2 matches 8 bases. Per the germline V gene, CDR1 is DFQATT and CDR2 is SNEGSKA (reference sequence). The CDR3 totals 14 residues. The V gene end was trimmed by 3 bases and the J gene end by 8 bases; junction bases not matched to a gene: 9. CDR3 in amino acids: CSASLIAGSHEQFF. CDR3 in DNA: TGCAGTGCTAGTCTGATAGCGGGATCCCATGAGCAGTTCTTC.

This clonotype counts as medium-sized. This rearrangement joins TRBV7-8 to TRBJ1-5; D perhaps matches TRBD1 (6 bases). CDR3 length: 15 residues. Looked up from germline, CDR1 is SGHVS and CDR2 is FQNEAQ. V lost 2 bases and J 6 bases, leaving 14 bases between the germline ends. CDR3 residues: CASSLRLGGAQPQHF. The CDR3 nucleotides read TGTGCCAGCAGCTTAAGGTTAGGGGGAGCTCAGCCCCAGCATTTT.

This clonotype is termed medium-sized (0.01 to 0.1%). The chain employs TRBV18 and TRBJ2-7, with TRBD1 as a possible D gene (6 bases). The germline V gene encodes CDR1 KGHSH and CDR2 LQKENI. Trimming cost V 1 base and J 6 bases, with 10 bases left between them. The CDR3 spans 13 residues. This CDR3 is CASSPLQGGEQYF. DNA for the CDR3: TGTGCCAGCTCACCACTACAGGGTGGCGAGCAGTACTTC.